These 8 T cell receptor beta chains originate from one sample sequenced in a study of persistence of HIV-infected CD4 T cells. No antigen is known for these receptors. This was the immunoSEQ version 4 assay in survey mode. TCRdb keeps only in-frame clones here, not all; method: immunoSEQ multiplex PCR. The sample lists around 8,000 clones; around 67% were seen once. Stimulation used about 9.2 ug/mL lysate from CMV-infected fibroblasts. CD4+ T cells upregulating both CD40 ligand and CD69 were sorted as responding cells. The sample here was CD4+ T cells sorted from PBMCs after roughly 18-hour stimulation, taken from a patient who received antiretroviral therapy. The receptors shown here come from an adult man with HIV who was CMV-seropositive.

This clone was detected only a few times. This chain links TRBV7-2 with TRBJ2-7; 11 nucleotides align to TRBD1. Unmatched junction bases numbered 4, after V lost 6 bases and J lost 0 bases. Germline loops: CDR1 SGHTA, CDR2 FQGNSA. CDR3 length equals 15 residues. DNA for the CDR3: TGTGCCAGCAGTCGGGACAGGGGGAACTCCTACGAGCAGTACTTC. Protein sequence: CASSRDRGNSYEQYF.

This clone qualifies as medium-sized. The genes are TRBV18 and TRBJ2-2, with 8 bases identical to TRBD1. The germline V gene has CDR1 KGHSH and CDR2 LQKENI. This CDR3 contains 13 residues. The junction had 5 bases not matched to a gene; V was cut back by 4 bases and J by 10 bases. CDR3 amino acids: CASSLNRGSELFF. The CDR3 region has the DNA TGTGCCAGCTCACTTAACAGGGGGTCGGAGCTGTTTTTT. Filled out from reference TRBV18 and TRBJ2-2, the complete variable domain reads NAGVMQNPRHLVRRRGQEARLRCSPMKGHSHVYWYRQLPEEGLKFMVYLQKENIIDESGMPKERFSAEFPKEGPSILRIQQVVRGDSAAYFCASSLNRGSELFFGEGSRLTVL.

This clone has only a few counts. The V call is TRBV15, the J call TRBJ2-6, with TRBD1 as a possible D gene (6 bases). Looked up from germline, CDR1 is LNHNV and CDR2 is YYDKDF (reference sequence). CDR3 size: 17 residues. V dropped 3 bases and J dropped 3 bases, with 15 bases sitting between them. The CDR3 nucleotides are TGTGCCACCAGCAGCCCGGACAGAGACGGTGGGGCCAACGTCCTGACTTTC. It codes for CATSSPDRDGGANVLTF. Complete variable domain (other parts from reference TRBV15 and TRBJ2-6): DAMVIQNPRYQVTQFGKPVTLSCSQTLNHNVMYWYQQKSSQAPKLLFHYYDKDFNNEADTPDNFQSRRPNTSFCFLDIRSPGLGDTAMYLCATSSPDRDGGANVLTFGAGSRLTVL.

This clone counts as medium-sized. This same CDR3 is encoded by further DNA sequences in the sample. The chain uses TRBV9 and TRBJ2-5; tentative D call: TRBD1 (6 bases). This CDR3 is built from 13 residues. Germline assignment: CDR1 SGDLS and CDR2 YYNGEE. V was cut by 0 bases and J by 4 bases, with 7 bases left in between. The CDR3, as DNA: TGTGCCAGCAGCGTAGCCAGGGGAGAGACCCAGTACTTC. It yields the protein CASSVARGETQYF.

This clone counts as large. The sample holds other DNA sequences that translate to the same CDR3. The chain uses TRBV14 and TRBJ2-2, with D perhaps being TRBD1 or TRBD2 (6 bases each). The CDR3 runs to 17 residues. Germline assignment: CDR1 SGHDN and CDR2 FVKESK. V shed 0 bases and J shed 5 bases, with 16 bases lying between them. The CDR3 DNA is TGTGCCAGCAGCCAAGATCGGGGGCGGGACTGGACCGGGGAGCTGTTTTTT. Protein product: CASSQDRGRDWTGELFF.

The chain uses TRBV4-1 and TRBJ2-2; TRBD2 matches 7 bases. The germline gives CDR1 MGHRA, CDR2 YSYEKL. Trimming took 0 bases from V and 5 from J; bases not matched to a gene: 6. This CDR3 region has 16 residues. The CDR3: CASSQEGGAGTGELFF. The CDR3 bases are TGCGCCAGCAGCCAAGAGGGAGGGGCCGGGACCGGGGAGCTGTTTTTT.

The chain has TRBV7-6 and TRBJ2-1; D remains unclear. Germline V gene data show CDR1 as SGHVS and CDR2 as FNYEAQ. V was trimmed by 1 base and J by 10 bases, leaving 5 bases between them. CDR3 length: 11 residues. CDR3: CASSLDLEQFF. DNA of the CDR3: TGTGCCAGCAGCTTAGACCTAGAGCAGTTCTTC.

The chain uses TRBV6-5 and TRBJ1-4; no definite D call. The V end was cut by 4 bases, the J end by 4 bases, with 10 bases between. Germline CDR1 and CDR2: MNHEY and SVGAGI. The CDR3 consists of 14 residues. CDR3 coding DNA: TGTGCCAGCAGTTCCGGACGGCTTAATGAAAAACTGTTTTTT. It is translated as CASSSGRLNEKLFF.